This TCR beta chain was captured in a study of OX40 agonist ivuxolimab in advanced cancers. Study background: Of the patients, three showed partial responses, one with hepatocellular carcinoma and two with cutaneous melanoma.

Concerning this clone itself: The antigen is undetermined.

Study-wide points: Blood T cells, both CD4+ and CD8+, expanded clonally by week 6 at 0.1 to 3.0 mg/kg. At 0.1-3.0 mg/kg, partial responders had clonal expansion among the lowest observed.

Germline CDR1 reads SGHNT; CDR2 reads YENEEA. CDR3 length: 15 residues. V shed 5 bases and J shed 6 bases, with 18 bases lying between them. Anyone with autoimmune disease history or systemic immunosuppression was excluded. Here immunoSEQ multiplex PCR was the method, and the copy in TCRdb shows in-frame clones only, minus some. The sample carries almost 90,000 clones, approximately 87% recorded once. The sequence derives from an adult with an advanced solid tumor such as melanoma, head and neck, liver or kidney cancer. The specimen comprised CD4+ or CD8+ T cells sorted from blood, sampled in a trial of the OX40 agonist ivuxolimab. The genes are TRBV11-3 and TRBJ2-3; D gene uncertain. Here the CDR3 DNA reads TGTGCCAGCAGCCGAAATGGCATACCCTCCGATACGCAGTATTTT. Translation gives CASSRNGIPSDTQYF.